These 21 T cell receptor beta chains originate from one sample sequenced in a study of T cells in Graves' hyperthyroidism and ophthalmopathy. Amplification of TCR beta CDR3 regions used RNA as the template. An initial round of RT-PCR targeting the TCR CDR3 relied on the HTBI primer set. TCRdb analysed the multiplex PCR reads with MiXCR anew, one entry per CDR3 protein. The data hold some 720,000 distinct CDR3 sequences, with about 17% observed a single time. Sequences were obtained from blood. The receptor set was obtained from a man younger than 35 with Graves' hyperthyroidism.

This clonotype was counted only a few times. The chain couples TRBV12-3 or TRBV12-4 to TRBJ1-2; no firm D call. The CDR3 has 15 amino acids. V shed 5 bases and J shed 4 bases, with 17 bases lying between them. As DNA, the CDR3 is TGTGCCAGCAGTACCGACTGGCGCGGGGTCTATGGCTACACCTTC. This codes for CASSTDWRGVYGYTF.

The chain carries TRBV10-3 and TRBJ1-5; no clear D. V was pared by 4 bases and J by 2 bases, with 9 bases between. Germline V CDR1 and CDR2: ENHRY, SYGVKD. This CDR3 comprises 14 residues. The CDR3 DNA sequence: TGTGCCATCAGTGGGGTAAAGGGCAATCAGCCCCAGCATTTT. Amino acid sequence: CAISGVKGNQPQHF.

This chain joins TRBV12-3 or TRBV12-4 and TRBJ2-1, with 7 bases lining up with TRBD2. J gave up 6 bases and V 5 bases, and 10 bases lay outside the gene matches. The CDR3 sequence is 15 residues long. CDR3: CASSISGGGRNEQFF. In nucleotides, the CDR3 is TGTGCCAGCAGTATTAGCGGCGGGGGTCGCAATGAGCAGTTCTTC.

This clonotype came up a few times. The chain joins TRBV24-1 to TRBJ1-5; weak D call: TRBD1 (5 bases). The CDR3 is 15 residues long. The germline gives CDR1 KGHDR, CDR2 SFDVKD. Trimming took 0 bases from V and 6 from J, leaving 11 bases between them. The DNA of the CDR3 is TGTGCCACCAGTGATTTGGAGGGACGGGGTCAGCCCCAGCATTTT. Protein product: CATSDLEGRGQPQHF.

The CDR3 is CASSEDSHYNSPLHF. The CDR3 region has the DNA TGTGCCAGCAGCGAAGACAGTCACTATAATTCACCCCTCCACTTT. The chain couples TRBV9 to TRBJ1-6; a weak D match, TRBD1 (5 bases). Germline V gene lookup returns CDR1 SGDLS and CDR2 YYNGEE. V shed 3 bases and J shed 3 bases, with 10 bases lying between them. The CDR3 loop spans 15 amino acids.

The V call is TRBV20-1, the J call TRBJ1-5; TRBD1 might be the D (6 bases). V was clipped by 7 bases and J by 1 base, with 14 bases between them. The germline gives CDR1 DFQATT, CDR2 SNEGSKA (reference sequence). The CDR3 consists of 14 residues. The CDR3 nucleotides are TGCAGTGGAAGAGGGGGAGGCAGCAATCAGCCCCAGCATTTT. This sequence encodes CSGRGGGSNQPQHF.

This clonotype was picked up a small number of times. The V and J genes are TRBV7-9 and TRBJ2-5; TRBD2 is a possible D gene (6 bases). Germline lookup yields CDR1 SEHNR and CDR2 FQNEAQ (reference sequence). The CDR3 sequence is 13 residues long. Trimming took off 1 base at V and 5 bases at J, with 8 bases between the two ends. The CDR3 loop is CASSLGEVETQYF. CDR3 sequence (DNA): TGTGCCAGCAGCTTAGGGGAGGTGGAGACCCAGTACTTC.

This clonotype was observed many times. The J gene is TRBJ1-1, the V gene TRBV19, with D maybe TRBD1 (6 bases). The V end was cut by 5 bases, the J end by 6 bases, with 10 bases between. The CDR3 totals 12 residues. Germline lookup yields CDR1 LNHDA and CDR2 SQIVND (reference sequence). The CDR3 is CASSQQGSEAFF. In DNA form, the CDR3 reads TGTGCCAGTAGTCAACAGGGCTCTGAAGCTTTCTTT.

On this clonotype itself: Possible read error: a much larger clone is one base away. The conserved phenylalanine or tryptophan is not found at the CDR3 terminus, so this likely reflects a read error. V gene TRBV7-2 combines with J gene TRBJ2-5, with D perhaps matching TRBD1 (6 bases). This CDR3 contains 14 residues. Germline V lookup: CDR1 SGHTA, CDR2 FQGNSA. V lost 1 base, J lost 4 bases, and 10 bases lay in between. CDR3 amino acids: CASSLETGRETQYL. CDR3 DNA sequence: TGTGCCAGCAGCTTAGAAACAGGGCGAGAGACCCAGTACCTC.

The count of this clonotype is one. Given a much more abundant clone one base away, this may be a read error. Here the CDR3 reads CASSFWGAVNTGELVF. The DNA for the CDR3 is TGTGCCAGCAGTTTCTGGGGGGCGGTTAACACCGGGGAGCTGGTTTTT. The gene calls are TRBV28 and TRBJ2-2; perhaps D is TRBD1 or TRBD2 (6 bases each). This CDR3 comprises 16 residues. Germline V CDR1 and CDR2: MDHEN, SYDVKM.

V and J are TRBV11-2 and TRBJ1-3; D unresolved. CDR1 SGHAT and CDR2 FQNNGV come from the germline V gene. The CDR3 contains 14 residues. Trimming pared 6 bases from V and 4 bases from J, leaving 13 bases between. CDR3 sequence (DNA): TGTGCCAGCAGACCTAGACCCGACGGAAACACCATATATTTT. Protein sequence: CASRPRPDGNTIYF.

The chain links TRBV29-1 to TRBJ2-1; TRBD2 matches at 7 bases. The V and J ends lost 7 bases and 6 bases, in that order; junction bases with no gene match: 0. This CDR3 has 10 residues. Germline CDR1 SQVTM, CDR2 ANQGSEA. DNA of the CDR3: TGCAGCGGGACTAGCAATGAGCAGTTCTTC. Its translation is CSGTSNEQFF.

CDR3 protein: CASSYSASGSPTGELFF. The CDR3 bases are TGTGCCAGCAGTTACTCGGCTAGCGGGTCCCCCACCGGGGAGCTGTTTTTT. The rearrangement uses TRBV6-5 and TRBJ2-2; 8 bases fit TRBD2. The CDR3 is 17 residues long. With 0 bases clipped from V and 4 bases from J, the junction kept 7 bases outside the gene matches. Germline-derived CDR1 and CDR2 are MNHEY and SVGAGI.

This clonotype was counted many times. This chain connects TRBV20-1 to TRBJ2-7, with TRBD2 identical over 9 bases. CDR3 length equals 14 residues. With 2 bases clipped from V and 1 base from J, the junction kept 3 bases outside the gene matches. CDR1 and CDR2 from the germline V gene are DFQATT and SNEGSKA (reference sequence). This CDR3 reads CSARLAGRSYEQYF. CDR3 in DNA: TGCAGTGCTAGACTAGCGGGAAGGTCCTACGAGCAGTACTTC.

This clonotype appeared a few times. The chain is built from TRBV7-3 and TRBJ2-6, with D perhaps assigned TRBD1 or TRBD2 (5 bases each). Germline-derived CDR1 and CDR2 are SGHTA and FQGTGA. The CDR3 runs to 13 residues. Trimming took 6 bases from V and 4 from J, leaving 7 bases between them. In DNA, the CDR3 is TGTGCCAGCAGAGGGACCGGGGCCAACGTCCTGACTTTC. Protein sequence: CASRGTGANVLTF.

Ten or more counts support this clonotype. The chain employs TRBV2 and TRBJ2-7; 10 bases line up with TRBD2. The CDR3 sequence is 16 residues long. CDR1 is SNHLY and CDR2 is FYNNEI in the germline V gene. Unmatched junction bases numbered 14, after V lost 5 bases and J lost 7 bases. CDR3 coding DNA: TGTGCCAGCAGTCCCCGGACTAGCGGAGCCACGAGGGAGCAGTACTTC. This codes for CASSPRTSGATREQYF.

This clonotype came up many times. V usage is TRBV5-1 and J usage is TRBJ2-7; 10 positions match TRBD2. This CDR3 region has 14 residues. V was pared by 5 bases and J by 5 bases, with 7 bases of the junction left unmatched. In germline, CDR1 is SGHRS, CDR2 YFSETQ. As DNA, the CDR3 is TGCGCCAGCAGGCCTAGCGGGAGAATTGACGAGCAGTACTTC. Its translation: CASRPSGRIDEQYF.

The V gene is TRBV2, the J gene TRBJ2-3, with 7 nucleotides matching TRBD2. The CDR3 has 17 residues. Germline loops: CDR1 SNHLY, CDR2 FYNNEI. The trim removed 8 bases at V and 0 bases at J, leaving 14 bases unmatched. The CDR3 loop reads CASLSSGRTTSTDTQYF. The CDR3, as DNA: TGTGCCAGCCTCTCTAGCGGAAGAACGACTAGCACAGATACGCAGTATTTT.

The chain recombines TRBV27 with TRBJ2-2; D possibly uses TRBD1 or TRBD2 (5 bases each). The CDR3 length is 14 residues. Germline V gene data show CDR1 as MNHEY and CDR2 as SMNVEV (reference sequence). V gave up 6 bases and J gave up 6 bases, with 14 bases separating them. The CDR3 loop is CASSGTRLSGELFF. The CDR3, as DNA: TGTGCCAGCAGCGGGACGAGACTGTCCGGGGAGCTGTTTTTT.

This clonotype was seen a few times. J is TRBJ2-2 and V is TRBV5-1; D remains ambiguous. The CDR3 consists of 12 residues. The germline CDR1 and CDR2 sequences are SGHRS and YFSETQ. Trimming removed 6 bases at V and 7 bases at J, with 10 bases between. In DNA, the CDR3 is TGCGCCAGCACCTCGATGGGCGGGGAGCTGTTTTTT. Its translation: CASTSMGGELFF.

The genes are TRBV3-2 and TRBJ2-7; TRBD2 reflects the table's D call only, with no check against the DNA. TRBV3-2 has pseudogene status. The CDR3 runs 20 residues. DNA for the CDR3: TGTGCCAGCAGCCAAGATGAAGTCGGGAGGCCCCGCGGGGCGAGCTACGAGCAGTACTTC. This sequence encodes CASSQDEVGRPRGASYEQYF.